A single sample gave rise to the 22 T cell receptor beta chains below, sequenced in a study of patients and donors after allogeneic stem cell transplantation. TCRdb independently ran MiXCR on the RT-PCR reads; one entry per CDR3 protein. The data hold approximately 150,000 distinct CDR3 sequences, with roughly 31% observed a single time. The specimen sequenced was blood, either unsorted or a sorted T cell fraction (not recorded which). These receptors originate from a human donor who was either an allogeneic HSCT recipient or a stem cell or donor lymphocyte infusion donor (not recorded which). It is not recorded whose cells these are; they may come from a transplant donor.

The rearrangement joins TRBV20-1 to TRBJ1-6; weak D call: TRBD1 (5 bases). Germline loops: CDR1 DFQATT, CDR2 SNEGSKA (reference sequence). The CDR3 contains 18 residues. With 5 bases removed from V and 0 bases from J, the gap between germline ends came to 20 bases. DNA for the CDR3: TGCAGTGCTGACTTTACCCTGGACAAAAGCTCCTATAATTCACCCCTCCACTTT. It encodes CSADFTLDKSSYNSPLHF.

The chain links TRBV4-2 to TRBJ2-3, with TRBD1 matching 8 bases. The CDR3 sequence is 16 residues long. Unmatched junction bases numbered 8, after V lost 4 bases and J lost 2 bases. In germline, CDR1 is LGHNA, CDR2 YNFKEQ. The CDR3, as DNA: TGTGCCAGCAGCCGCCACAGGGGGGACTCCACAGATACGCAGTATTTT. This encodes CASSRHRGDSTDTQYF.

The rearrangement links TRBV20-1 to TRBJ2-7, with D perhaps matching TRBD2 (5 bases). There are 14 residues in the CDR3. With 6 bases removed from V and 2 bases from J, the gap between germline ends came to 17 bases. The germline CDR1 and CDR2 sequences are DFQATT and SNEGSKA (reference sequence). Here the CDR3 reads CSASQRSRTYEQYF. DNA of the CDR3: TGCAGTGCCTCCCAGCGGTCCCGAACCTACGAGCAGTACTTC.

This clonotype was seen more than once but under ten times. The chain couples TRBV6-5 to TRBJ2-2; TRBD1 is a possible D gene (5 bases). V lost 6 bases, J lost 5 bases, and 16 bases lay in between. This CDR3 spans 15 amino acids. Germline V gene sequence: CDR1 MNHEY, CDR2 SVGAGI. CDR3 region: CASSFLVSGTGELFF. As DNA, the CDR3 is TGTGCCAGCAGCTTCCTTGTTTCAGGGACCGGGGAGCTGTTTTTT.

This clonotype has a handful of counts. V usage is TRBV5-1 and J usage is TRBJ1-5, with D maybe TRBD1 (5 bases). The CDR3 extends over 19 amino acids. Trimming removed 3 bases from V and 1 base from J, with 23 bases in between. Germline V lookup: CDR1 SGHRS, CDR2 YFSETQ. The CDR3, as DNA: TGCGCCAGCAGCTGGCAAGATTTACAGGAATCGATAAGCAATCAGCCCCAGCATTTT. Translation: CASSWQDLQESISNQPQHF.

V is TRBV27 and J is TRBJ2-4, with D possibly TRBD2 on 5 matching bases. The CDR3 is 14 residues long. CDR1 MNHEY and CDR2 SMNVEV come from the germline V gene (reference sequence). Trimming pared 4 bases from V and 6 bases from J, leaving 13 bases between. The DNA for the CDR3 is TGTGCCAGCAGTTCGGTTTTAGGAGGAAACATTCAGTACTTC. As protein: CASSSVLGGNIQYF.

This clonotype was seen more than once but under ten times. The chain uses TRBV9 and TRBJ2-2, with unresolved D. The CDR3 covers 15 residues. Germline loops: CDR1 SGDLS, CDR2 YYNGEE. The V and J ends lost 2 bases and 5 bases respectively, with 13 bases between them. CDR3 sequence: CASSVDTFMTGELFF. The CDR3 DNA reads TGTGCCAGCAGCGTCGACACTTTTATGACCGGGGAGCTGTTTTTT.

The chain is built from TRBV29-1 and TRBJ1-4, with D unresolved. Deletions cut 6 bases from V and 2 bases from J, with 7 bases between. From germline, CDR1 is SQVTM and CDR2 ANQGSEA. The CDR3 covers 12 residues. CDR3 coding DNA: TGCAGCGTGTCTGGGACTAATGAAAAACTGTTTTTT. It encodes CSVSGTNEKLFF.

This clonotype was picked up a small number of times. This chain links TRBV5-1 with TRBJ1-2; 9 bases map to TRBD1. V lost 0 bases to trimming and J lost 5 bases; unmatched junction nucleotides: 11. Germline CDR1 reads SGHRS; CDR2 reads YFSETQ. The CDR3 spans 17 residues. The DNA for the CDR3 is TGCGCCAGCAGCTTGGGACGGGACAGGGCTTTCCGGTATGGCTACACCTTC. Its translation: CASSLGRDRAFRYGYTF.

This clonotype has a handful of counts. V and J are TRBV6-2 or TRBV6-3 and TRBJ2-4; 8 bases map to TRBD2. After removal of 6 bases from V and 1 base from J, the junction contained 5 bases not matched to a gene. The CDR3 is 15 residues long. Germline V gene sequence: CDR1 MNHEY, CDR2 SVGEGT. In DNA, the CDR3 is TGTGCCAGCAGCGAGGGACTAGGGGCCAAAAACATTCAGTACTTC. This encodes CASSEGLGAKNIQYF.

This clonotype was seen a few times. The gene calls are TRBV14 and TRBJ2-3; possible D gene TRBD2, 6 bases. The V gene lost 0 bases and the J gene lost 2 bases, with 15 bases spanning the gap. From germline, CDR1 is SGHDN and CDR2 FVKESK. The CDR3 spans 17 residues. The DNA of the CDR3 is TGTGCCAGCAGCCAAGAAATTAGCGGCTACCTCACAGATACGCAGTATTTT. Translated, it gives CASSQEISGYLTDTQYF.

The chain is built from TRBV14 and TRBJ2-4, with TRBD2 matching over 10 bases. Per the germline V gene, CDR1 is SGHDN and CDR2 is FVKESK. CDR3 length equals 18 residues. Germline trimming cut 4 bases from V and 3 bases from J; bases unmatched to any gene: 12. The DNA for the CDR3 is TGTGCCAGCAGCCCGACAAGAGCGGGAGGGCCCTTCAAAAACATTCAGTACTTC. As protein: CASSPTRAGGPFKNIQYF.

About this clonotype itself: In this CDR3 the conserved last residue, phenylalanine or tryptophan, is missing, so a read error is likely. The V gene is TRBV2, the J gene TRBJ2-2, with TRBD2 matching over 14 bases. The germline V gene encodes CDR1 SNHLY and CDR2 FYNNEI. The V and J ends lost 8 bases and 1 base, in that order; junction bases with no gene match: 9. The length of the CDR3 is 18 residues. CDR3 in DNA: TGTGCCAGCGGGGCCTCCGGGACTAGCGGGAGGAACACCGGGGAGCTGTTTCTT. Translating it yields CASGASGTSGRNTGELFL.

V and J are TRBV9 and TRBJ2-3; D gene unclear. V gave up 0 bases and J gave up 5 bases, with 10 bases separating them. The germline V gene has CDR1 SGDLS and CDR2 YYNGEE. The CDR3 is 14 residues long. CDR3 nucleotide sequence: TGTGCCAGCAGCGTAGCGGCTTTCGAAGATACGCAGTATTTT. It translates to CASSVAAFEDTQYF.

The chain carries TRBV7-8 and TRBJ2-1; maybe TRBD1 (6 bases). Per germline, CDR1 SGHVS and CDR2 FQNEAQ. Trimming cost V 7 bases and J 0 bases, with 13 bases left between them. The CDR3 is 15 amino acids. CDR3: CASTLRGSSYNEQFF. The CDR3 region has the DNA TGTGCCAGCACCTTGAGGGGGAGCTCCTACAATGAGCAGTTCTTC.

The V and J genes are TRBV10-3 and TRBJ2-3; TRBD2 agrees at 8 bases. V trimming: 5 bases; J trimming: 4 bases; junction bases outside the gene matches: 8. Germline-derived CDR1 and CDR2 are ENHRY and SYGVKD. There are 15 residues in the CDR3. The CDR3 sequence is CAISFGAGVSDTQYF. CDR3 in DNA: TGTGCCATCAGTTTCGGAGCGGGAGTGTCAGATACGCAGTATTTT.

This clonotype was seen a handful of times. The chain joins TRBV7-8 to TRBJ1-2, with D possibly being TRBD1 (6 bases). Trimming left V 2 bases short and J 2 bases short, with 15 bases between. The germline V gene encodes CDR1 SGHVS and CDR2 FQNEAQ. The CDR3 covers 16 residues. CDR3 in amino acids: CASSLLGQIQNYGYTF. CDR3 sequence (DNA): TGTGCCAGCAGCTTACTTGGACAGATCCAGAACTATGGCTACACCTTC.

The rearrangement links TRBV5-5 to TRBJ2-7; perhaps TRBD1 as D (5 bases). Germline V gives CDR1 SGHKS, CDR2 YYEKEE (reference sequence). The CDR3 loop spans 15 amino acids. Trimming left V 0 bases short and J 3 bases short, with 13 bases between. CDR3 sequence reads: CASSLEGQIFYEQYF. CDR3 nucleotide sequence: TGTGCCAGCAGCTTGGAGGGGCAGATTTTCTACGAGCAGTACTTC.

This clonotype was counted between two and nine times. The CDR3 loop reads CASRPGTGSLLHF. DNA for the CDR3: TGTGCCAGCCGACCAGGGACAGGGTCCCTCCTCCACTTT. The chain uses TRBV27 and TRBJ1-6; 9 bases are shared with TRBD1. Losses at the gene ends were 8 bases for V and 15 bases for J; bases not matched to a gene: 11. Germline V gene data show CDR1 as MNHEY and CDR2 as SMNVEV (reference sequence). The CDR3 sequence is 13 residues long.

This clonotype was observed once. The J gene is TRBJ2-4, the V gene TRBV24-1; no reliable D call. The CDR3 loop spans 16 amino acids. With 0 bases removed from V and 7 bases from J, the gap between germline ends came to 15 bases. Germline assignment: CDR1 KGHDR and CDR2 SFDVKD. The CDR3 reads CATSDLAPLDGNIQYF. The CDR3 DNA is TGTGCCACCAGTGATTTGGCGCCCCTTGACGGGAACATTCAGTACTTC.

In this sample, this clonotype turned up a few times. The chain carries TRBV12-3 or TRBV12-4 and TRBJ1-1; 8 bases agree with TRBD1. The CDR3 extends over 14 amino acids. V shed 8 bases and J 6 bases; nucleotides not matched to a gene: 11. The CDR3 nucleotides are TGTGCCAGCGGTATGACAGGGGACGGCGCTGAAGCTTTCTTT. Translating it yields CASGMTGDGAEAFF.

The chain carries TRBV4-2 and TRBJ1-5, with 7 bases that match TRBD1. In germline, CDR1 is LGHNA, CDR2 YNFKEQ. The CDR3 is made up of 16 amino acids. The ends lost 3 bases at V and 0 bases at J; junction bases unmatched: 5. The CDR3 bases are TGTGCCAGCAGCCATTCTCAGGGGGGTAGCAATCAGCCCCAGCATTTT. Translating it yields CASSHSQGGSNQPQHF.